These T cell receptor beta chains were read from a single sample in a study of T cell responses to AZD1222 COVID-19 vaccine. Generated by immunoSEQ multiplex PCR, the TCRdb table keeps only in-frame clones and is missing some. The table lists about 86,000 clones, around nine tenths of them singletons. The sample in question was peripheral blood, obtained 28 days after the second AZD1222 dose. These receptors were taken from an adult who received the AZD1222 COVID-19 vaccine. Both conserved end residues are part of each CDR3. A D gene is named only where the DNA matches it firmly.

>16|-|TRBV11-2|TRBJ1-5
TGTGCCAGCAGCTTAGGATCGGGTGCAGGTAATCAGCCCCAGCATTTT
CASSLGSGAGNQPQHF
>14|-|TRBV2|TRBJ2-3
TGTGCCAGCAGAAATGACCTAAGCACAGATACGCAGTATTTT
CASRNDLSTDTQYF
>13|-|TRBV7-2|TRBJ1-5
TGTGCCAGCAGCTTAACAGGGAGTCAGCCCCAGCATTTT
CASSLTGSQPQHF
>13|-|TRBV11-3|TRBJ1-1
TGTGCCAGCAGCTTAGGTATAGGGTCTGAAGCTTTCTTT
CASSLGIGSEAFF
>13|-|TRBV10-3|TRBJ2-5
TGTGCCATCAGTGGGCAGCCCAGGGAGACCCAGTACTTC
CAISGQPRETQYF
>18|TRBD1|TRBV11-2|TRBJ1-4
TGTGCCAGCAGCTTAGGTCTAGGGACAGGGCTTTGGAATGAAAAACTGTTTTTT
CASSLGLGTGLWNEKLFF
>17|-|TRBV4-3|TRBJ2-3
TGCGCCAGCAGTCAGCCCCGTGCTAGTAGTGCCCCAGATACGCAGTATTTT
CASSQPRASSAPDTQYF
>13|TRBD1|TRBV29-1|TRBJ1-1
TGCAGCGGTTCCAGGGGGTGGGGCACTGAAGCTTTCTTT
CSGSRGWGTEAFF
>15|TRBD1|TRBV4-2|TRBJ1-2
TGTGCCAGCAGACCGGGACAGGCGATCATCTATGGCTACACCTTC
CASRPGQAIIYGYTF
>13|-|TRBV12-3/TRBV12-4|TRBJ2-6
TGTGCCAGCAGTCGGGGTGGGGCCAACGTCCTGACTTTC
CASSRGGANVLTF